The present entry profiles one TCR beta chain with its context. The data were obtained in a study of response to subunit inactivated influenza vaccine. The V and J ends lost 4 bases and 3 bases respectively, with 12 bases between them. The CDR3 covers 14 residues. TCRdb passed the RT-PCR reads through MiXCR, listing each CDR3 protein once. This sample has about 830,000 distinct CDR3 sequences; under 20% occur once, and the top ten carry about a tenth. This sequence was found in a man in his forties or fifties who received an inactivated influenza vaccine. This specimen was PBMCs from blood, taken roughly 5 days after vaccination. The rearrangement uses TRBV12-3 or TRBV12-4 and TRBJ2-5, with D possibly being TRBD2 (5 bases). CDR3 amino acids: CASSSPAGKETQYF. CDR3 nucleotides: TGTGCCAGCAGTTCTCCCGCCGGGAAAGAGACCCAGTACTTC.